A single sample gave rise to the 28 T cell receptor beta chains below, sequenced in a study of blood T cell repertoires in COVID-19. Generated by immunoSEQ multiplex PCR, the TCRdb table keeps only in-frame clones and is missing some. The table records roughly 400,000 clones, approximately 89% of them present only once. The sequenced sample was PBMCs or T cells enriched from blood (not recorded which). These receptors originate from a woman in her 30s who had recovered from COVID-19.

The CDR3 region is CASSQDSVSYNEQFF. The CDR3 bases are TGCGCCAGCAGCCAAGATTCCGTCTCCTACAATGAGCAGTTCTTC. V usage is TRBV4-1 and J usage is TRBJ2-1, with unresolved D. The ends were cut back, 0 bases at V and 0 bases at J, with 6 bases in the middle. Germline CDR1 is MGHRA and CDR2 is YSYEKL. This CDR3 has 15 amino acids.

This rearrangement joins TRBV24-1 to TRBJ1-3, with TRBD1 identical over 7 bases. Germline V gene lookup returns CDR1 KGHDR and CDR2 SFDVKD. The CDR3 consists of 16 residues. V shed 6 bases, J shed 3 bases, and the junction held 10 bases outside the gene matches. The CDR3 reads CATSPGQLRDGNTIYF. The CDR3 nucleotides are TGTGCCACCAGTCCGGGACAGCTACGGGATGGAAACACCATATATTTT.

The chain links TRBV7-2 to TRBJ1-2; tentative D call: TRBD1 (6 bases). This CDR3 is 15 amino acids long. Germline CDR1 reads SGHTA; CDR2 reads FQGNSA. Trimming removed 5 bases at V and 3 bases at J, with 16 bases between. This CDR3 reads CASSAEQGRDYGYTF. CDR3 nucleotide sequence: TGTGCCAGCAGCGCCGAACAGGGAAGGGACTATGGCTACACCTTC.

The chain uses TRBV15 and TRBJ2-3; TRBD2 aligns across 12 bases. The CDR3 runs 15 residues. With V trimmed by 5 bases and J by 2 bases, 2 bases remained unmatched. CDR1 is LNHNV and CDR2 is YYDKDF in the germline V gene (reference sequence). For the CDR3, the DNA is TGTGCCACCAGCCGACTAGCGGGGGACACAGATACGCAGTATTTT. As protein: CATSRLAGDTDTQYF.

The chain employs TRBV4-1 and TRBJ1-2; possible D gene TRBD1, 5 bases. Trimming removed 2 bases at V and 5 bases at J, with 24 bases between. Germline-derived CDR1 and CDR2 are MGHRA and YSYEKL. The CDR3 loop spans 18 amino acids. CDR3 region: CASSQSQRGSRTVYGYTF. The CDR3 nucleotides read TGCGCCAGCAGCCAATCGCAAAGGGGCTCGAGGACCGTTTATGGCTACACCTTC.

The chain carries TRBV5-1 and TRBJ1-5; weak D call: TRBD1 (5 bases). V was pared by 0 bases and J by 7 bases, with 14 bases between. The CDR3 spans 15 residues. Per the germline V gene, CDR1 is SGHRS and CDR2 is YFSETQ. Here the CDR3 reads CASSLGHGAGQPQHF. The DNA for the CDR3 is TGCGCCAGCAGCTTGGGGCATGGGGCTGGCCAGCCCCAGCATTTT.

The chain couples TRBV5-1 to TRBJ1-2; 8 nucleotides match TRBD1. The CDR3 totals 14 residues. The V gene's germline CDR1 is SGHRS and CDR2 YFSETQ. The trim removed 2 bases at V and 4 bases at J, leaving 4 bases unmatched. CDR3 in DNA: TGCGCCAGCAGCTTAGACGGACAGGGCTATGGCTACACCTTC. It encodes CASSLDGQGYGYTF.

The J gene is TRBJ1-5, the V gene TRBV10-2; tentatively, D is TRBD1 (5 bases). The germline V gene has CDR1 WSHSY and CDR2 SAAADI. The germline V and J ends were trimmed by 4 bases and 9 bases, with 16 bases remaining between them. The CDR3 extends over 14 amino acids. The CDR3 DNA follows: TGCGCCAGCAGTGCATCCGTGGGGACTCCGCCCCAGCATTTT. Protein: CASSASVGTPPQHF.

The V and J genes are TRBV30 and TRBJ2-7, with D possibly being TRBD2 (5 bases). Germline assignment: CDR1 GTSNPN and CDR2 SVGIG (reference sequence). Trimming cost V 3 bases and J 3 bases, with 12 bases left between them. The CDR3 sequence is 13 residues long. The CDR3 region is CAWSNGEYYEQYF. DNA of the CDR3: TGTGCCTGGAGCAACGGGGAGTACTACGAGCAGTACTTC.

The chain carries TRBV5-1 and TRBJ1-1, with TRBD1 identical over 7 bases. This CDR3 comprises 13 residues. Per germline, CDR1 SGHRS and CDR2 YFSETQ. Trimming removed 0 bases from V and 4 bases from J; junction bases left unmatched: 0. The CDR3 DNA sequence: TGCGCCAGCAGCTTGGAGGGGGCCACTGAAGCTTTCTTT. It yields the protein CASSLEGATEAFF.

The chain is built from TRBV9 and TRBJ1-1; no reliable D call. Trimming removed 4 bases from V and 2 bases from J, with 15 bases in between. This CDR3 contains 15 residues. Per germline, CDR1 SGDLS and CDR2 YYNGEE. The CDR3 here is CASSFTHSLNTEAFF. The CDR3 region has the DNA TGTGCCAGCAGCTTCACACATAGCTTAAACACTGAAGCTTTCTTT.

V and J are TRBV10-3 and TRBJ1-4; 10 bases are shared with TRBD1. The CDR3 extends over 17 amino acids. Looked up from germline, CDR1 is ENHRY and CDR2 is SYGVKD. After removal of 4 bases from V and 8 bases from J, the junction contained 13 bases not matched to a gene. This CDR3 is CAISGTPGQGQQEKLFF. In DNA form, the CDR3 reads TGTGCCATCAGTGGCACTCCGGGACAGGGGCAACAGGAAAAACTGTTTTTT.

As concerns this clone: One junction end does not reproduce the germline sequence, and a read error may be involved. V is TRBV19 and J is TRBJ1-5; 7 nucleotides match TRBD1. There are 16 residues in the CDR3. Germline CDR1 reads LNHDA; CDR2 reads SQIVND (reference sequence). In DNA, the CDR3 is TGTGCCAGTAGTATAGCGGGGACAGATAGCAATCAGCCACAGCATTTT. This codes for CASSIAGTDSNQPQHF.

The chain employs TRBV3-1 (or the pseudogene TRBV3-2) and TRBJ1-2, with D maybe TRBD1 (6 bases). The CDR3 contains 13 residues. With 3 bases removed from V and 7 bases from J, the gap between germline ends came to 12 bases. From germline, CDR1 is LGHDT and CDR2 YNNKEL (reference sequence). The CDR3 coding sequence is TGTGCCAGCAGCCAGCAGGGGTCTTCTGGCTACACCTTC. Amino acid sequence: CASSQQGSSGYTF.

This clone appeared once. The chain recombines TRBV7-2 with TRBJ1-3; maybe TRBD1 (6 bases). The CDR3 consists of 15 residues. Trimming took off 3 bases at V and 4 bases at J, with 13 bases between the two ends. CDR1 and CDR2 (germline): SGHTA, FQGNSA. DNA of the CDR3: TGTGCCAGCAGCTTCTTCGGGACAACCGGAAACACCATATATTTT. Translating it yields CASSFFGTTGNTIYF.

CDR3 nucleotides: TGTGCCAGCAGCTTAGGGCTCCGGCGGCCCAATCAGCCCCAGCATTTT. It specifies CASSLGLRRPNQPQHF. The chain carries TRBV7-2 and TRBJ1-5; no clear D gene. CDR3 length: 16 amino acids. CDR1 SGHTA and CDR2 FQGNSA come from the germline V gene. Trimming pared 1 base from V and 3 bases from J, leaving 13 bases between.

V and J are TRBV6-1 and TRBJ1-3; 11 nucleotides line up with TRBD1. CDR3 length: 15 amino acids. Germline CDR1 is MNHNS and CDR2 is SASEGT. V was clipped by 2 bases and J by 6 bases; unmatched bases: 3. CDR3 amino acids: CASSEWGQGVNTIYF. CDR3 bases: TGTGCCAGCAGTGAATGGGGACAGGGGGTAAACACCATATATTTT.

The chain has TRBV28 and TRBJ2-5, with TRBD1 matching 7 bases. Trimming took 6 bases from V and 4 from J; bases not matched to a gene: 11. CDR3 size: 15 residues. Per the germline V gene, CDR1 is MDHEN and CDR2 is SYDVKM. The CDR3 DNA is TGTGCCAGCAGGCCTCAGGGGGAAGTAGGAGAGACCCAGTACTTC. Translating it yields CASRPQGEVGETQYF.

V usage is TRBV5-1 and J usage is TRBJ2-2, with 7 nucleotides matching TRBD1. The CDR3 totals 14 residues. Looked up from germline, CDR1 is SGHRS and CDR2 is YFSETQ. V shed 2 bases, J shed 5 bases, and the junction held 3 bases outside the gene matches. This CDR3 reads CASSFGTATGELFF. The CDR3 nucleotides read TGCGCCAGCAGCTTCGGGACAGCTACCGGGGAGCTGTTTTTT.

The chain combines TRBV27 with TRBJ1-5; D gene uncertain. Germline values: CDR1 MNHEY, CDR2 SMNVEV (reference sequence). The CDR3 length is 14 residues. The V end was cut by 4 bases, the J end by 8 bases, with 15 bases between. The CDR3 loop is CASSSQVGSEPQHF. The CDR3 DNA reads TGTGCCAGCAGTTCCCAGGTGGGCTCGGAGCCCCAGCATTTT.

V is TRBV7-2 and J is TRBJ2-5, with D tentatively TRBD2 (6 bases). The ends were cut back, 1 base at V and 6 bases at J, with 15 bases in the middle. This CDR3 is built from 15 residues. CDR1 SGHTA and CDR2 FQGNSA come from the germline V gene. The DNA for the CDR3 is TGTGCCAGCAGCTTAGGGAGCACTAGCAAAAAGACCCAGTACTTC. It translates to CASSLGSTSKKTQYF.

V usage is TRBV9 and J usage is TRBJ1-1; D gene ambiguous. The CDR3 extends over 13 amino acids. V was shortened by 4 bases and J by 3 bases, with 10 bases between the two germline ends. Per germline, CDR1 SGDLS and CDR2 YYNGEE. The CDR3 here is CASSRRGDTEAFF. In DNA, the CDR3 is TGTGCCAGCAGCCGCCGAGGCGACACTGAAGCTTTCTTT.

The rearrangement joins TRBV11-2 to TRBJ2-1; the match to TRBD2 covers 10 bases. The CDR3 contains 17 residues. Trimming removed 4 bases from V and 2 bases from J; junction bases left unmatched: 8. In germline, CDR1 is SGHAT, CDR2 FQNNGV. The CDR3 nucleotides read TGTGCCAGCAGCTCCGCCAGCGGGAGGGCCACCTACAATGAGCAGTTCTTC. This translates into CASSSASGRATYNEQFF.

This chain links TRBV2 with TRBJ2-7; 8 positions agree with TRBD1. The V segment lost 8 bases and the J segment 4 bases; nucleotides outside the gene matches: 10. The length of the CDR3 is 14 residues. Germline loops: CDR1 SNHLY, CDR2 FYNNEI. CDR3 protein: CASLADRGRYEQYF. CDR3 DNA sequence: TGTGCCAGCCTTGCCGACAGGGGAAGGTACGAGCAGTACTTC.

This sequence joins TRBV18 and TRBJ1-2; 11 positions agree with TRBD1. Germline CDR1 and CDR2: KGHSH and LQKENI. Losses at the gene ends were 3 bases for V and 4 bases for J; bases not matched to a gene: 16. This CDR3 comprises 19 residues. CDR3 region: CASSPRKGTGGRGGYGYTF. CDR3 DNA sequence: TGTGCCAGCTCACCGCGAAAAGGGACAGGGGGAAGAGGGGGCTATGGCTACACCTTC.

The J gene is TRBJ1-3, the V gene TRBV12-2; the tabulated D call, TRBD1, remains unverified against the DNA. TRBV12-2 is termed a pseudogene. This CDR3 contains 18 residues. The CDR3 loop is CAGQKERNRGLSGNTIYF. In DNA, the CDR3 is TGTGCAGGCCAGAAGGAGAGAAACAGGGGGCTTTCTGGAAACACCATATATTTT.

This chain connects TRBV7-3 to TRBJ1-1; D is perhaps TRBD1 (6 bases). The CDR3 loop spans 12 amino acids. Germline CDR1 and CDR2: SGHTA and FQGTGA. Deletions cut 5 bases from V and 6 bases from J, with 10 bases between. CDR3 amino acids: CASSVQGSEAFF. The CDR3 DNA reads TGTGCCAGCAGCGTACAGGGATCTGAAGCTTTCTTT.

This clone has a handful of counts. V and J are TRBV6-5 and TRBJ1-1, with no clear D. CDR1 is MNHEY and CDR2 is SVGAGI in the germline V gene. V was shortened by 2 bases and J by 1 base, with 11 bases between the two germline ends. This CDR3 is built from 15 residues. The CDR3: CASSYIAIKNTEAFF. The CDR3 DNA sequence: TGTGCCAGCAGTTACATAGCAATTAAGAACACTGAAGCTTTCTTT.